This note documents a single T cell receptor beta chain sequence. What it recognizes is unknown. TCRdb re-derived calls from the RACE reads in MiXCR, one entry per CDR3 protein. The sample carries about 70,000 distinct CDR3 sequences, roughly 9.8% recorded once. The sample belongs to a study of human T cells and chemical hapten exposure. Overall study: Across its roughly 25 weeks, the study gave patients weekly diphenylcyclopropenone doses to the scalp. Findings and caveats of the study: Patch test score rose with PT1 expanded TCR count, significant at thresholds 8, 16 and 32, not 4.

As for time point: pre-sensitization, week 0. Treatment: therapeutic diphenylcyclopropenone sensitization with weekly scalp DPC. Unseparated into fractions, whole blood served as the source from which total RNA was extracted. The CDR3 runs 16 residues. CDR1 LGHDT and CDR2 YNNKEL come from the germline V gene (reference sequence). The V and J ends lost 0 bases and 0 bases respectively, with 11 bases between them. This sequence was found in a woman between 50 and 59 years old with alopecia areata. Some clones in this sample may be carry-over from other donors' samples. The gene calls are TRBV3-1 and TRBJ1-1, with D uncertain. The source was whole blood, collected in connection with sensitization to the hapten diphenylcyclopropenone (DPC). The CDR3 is CASSQDYNRLNTEAFF. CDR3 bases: TGTGCCAGCAGCCAAGATTATAACAGACTGAACACTGAAGCTTTCTTT.